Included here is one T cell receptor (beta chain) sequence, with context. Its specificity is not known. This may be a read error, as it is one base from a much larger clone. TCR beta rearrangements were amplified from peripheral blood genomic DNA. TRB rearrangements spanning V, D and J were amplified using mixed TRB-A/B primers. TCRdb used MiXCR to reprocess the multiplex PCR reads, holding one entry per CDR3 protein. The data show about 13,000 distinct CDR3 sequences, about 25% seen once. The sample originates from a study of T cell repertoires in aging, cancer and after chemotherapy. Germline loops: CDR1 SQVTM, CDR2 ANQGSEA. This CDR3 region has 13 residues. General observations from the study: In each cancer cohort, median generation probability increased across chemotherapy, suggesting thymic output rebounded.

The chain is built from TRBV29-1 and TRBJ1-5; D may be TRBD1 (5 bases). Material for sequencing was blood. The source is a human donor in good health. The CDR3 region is CSVGEGRNHPQHF. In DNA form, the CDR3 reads TGCAGCGTTGGTGAGGGGCGGAATCATCCCCAGCATTTT.